This TCR beta chain was found in a study of blood T cell repertoires in COVID-19 (dated by TCRdb to 2019 to 2021). Regarding the research as a whole: Samples covering the acute and convalescent phases of COVID-19 were provided by collaborators in the United States, Italy and Spain. The repertoires were released in a freely available public database meant as a resource for research on the immune response to SARS-CoV-2. The prospective study material was composed of cDNA or gDNA derived from T cells, B-cell-depleted T cells, or PBMCs. The samples were drawn from the first 160 participants of the ongoing ImmuneRACE study and from 950 to 1,500 subjects provided by 6 global collaborators. A de-identified subject ID, COVID-19 status, age in years and sex were almost always included in the sample metadata. HLA class I and class II types, where available, came from metadata supplied by the sample provider rather than from assay-based typing. Subjects who had been exposed to COVID-19, were actively infected with it, or had recovered from it provided the deeply sampled blood TCRbeta repertoires that made up the dataset. The paper's findings and limits, for the study overall: Clinical and demographic metadata were provided uncurated, with the amount varying by source and participant.

TCRbeta CDR3 regions were amplified from genomic DNA by means of the immunoSEQ Assay, a bias-controlled multiplex PCR. As for the original processing: The number of nucleated cells in each sample was estimated by amplification of reference gene primers within the assay. To quantify the absolute abundance of each unique TCRbeta CDR3 rearrangement, sequence reads were collapsed and filtered. For each sample, productive Simpson clonality was calculated as the square root of Simpson's diversity index over productive rearrangements. TCRdb retrieved this table from immuneACCESS and kept in-frame rearrangements only. Not all clones are present; in checked studies, unresolved V genes account for under half, and no reason is known for the remainder. The V and J calls and the clone size are those of that table, but D and trimming were determined from the DNA. The sample yields approximately 350,000 clones; 80% to 90% were counted once. About 6.9% of the sample is held by the ten biggest clonotypes.

At one collaborating source in Seattle, patients were enrolled during active infection and were followed longitudinally through the course of disease. Each collaborating institution followed its own protocols to collect whole blood in K2EDTA tubes. For TCRbeta analysis, collaborator samples were shipped as frozen whole blood, as isolated PBMCs, or as DNA extracted from either sample type. Of note for this clone: What this receptor recognizes is not known. No per-base quality is available; no much larger clone lies one base away.

The germline V gene gives CDR1 as SGHTA and CDR2 as FQGNSA. The CDR3 covers 15 residues, taking in both the cysteine and the phenylalanine. CDR3 DNA only is kept here, 45 bases in frame from base 1. The V and J ends are trimmed by 1 base and 0 bases, leaving 7 bases between them. The sequenced sample was peripheral blood. The receptor's source is a woman in her forties or fifties with COVID-19, enrolled during active disease. The rearrangement combines TRBV7-2 with TRBJ1-5, with a weak D call of TRBD1 (5 bases match). Here is the DNA: TGTGCCAGCAGCTTAGGACAGCTTAGCAATCAGCCCCAGCATTTT. This encodes CASSLGQLSNQPQHF.